Listed below are T cell receptor beta chains from one sample, sequenced in a study of blood T cell repertoires in COVID-19. The repertoire was sequenced with immunoSEQ multiplex PCR; TCRdb's copy has only in-frame clones and lacks some. The sample records around 140,000 clones, 84% being singletons. Input material: peripheral blood. Receptors were obtained from a woman older than 75 with acute or convalescent COVID-19. Both conserved end residues are part of each CDR3.

v_call cdr3_length cdr3_aa
TRBV9 13 CASSVDGSSTIYF
TRBV6-2/TRBV6-3 15 CASSYHGTRTYEQYF
TRBV27 16 CASSLSYGGFPYEQYF
TRBV7-6 15 CASSFKFGSYDEQYF
TRBV29-1 13 CSVRLAGEETQYF
TRBV2 15 CASETTSGVYNEQFF
TRBV12-3/TRBV12-4 12 CASSFRTTEAFF
TRBV29-1 12 CSVSGQGYGYTF
TRBV27 15 CASRLGTGPTDTQYF
TRBV2 16 CASSGLAGGYQETQYF
TRBV5-5 16 CASSLGGGPRGETQYF
TRBV3-1/TRBV3-2 17 CASSQVLAGGRYNEQFF
TRBV10-1 16 CASSESEAHLTDTQYF
TRBV2 14 CASSVGTPGTEAFF
TRBV5-6 17 CASSSVQARPPLYGYTF
TRBV5-4 15 CASRNGQGYNSPLHF
TRBV2 14 CVAVPQGLYTEAFF
TRBV3-1/TRBV3-2 17 CASSQEPLGGYNSPLHF
TRBV30 17 CAWSVPGQGSRRNEAFF
TRBV6-2/TRBV6-3 15 CASSDRDRVDDEQFF
TRBV6-6 13 CASTLQGQETQYF
TRBV7-9 14 CASSLGAGIGTQYF
TRBV5-1 16 CASSLGPRDRDYEQYF
TRBV6-5 15 CASSYSGAGEETQYF
TRBV5-6 14 CASSWDRGNSPLHF
TRBV29-1 10 CSVKVGTQYF
TRBV7-2 15 CASSLFQAGGDEQFF
TRBV12-5 15 CATNPPGLAGNEQFF
TRBV5-8 13 CASSPGTLYEQYF
TRBV10-3 14 CAISATGGNQPQHF